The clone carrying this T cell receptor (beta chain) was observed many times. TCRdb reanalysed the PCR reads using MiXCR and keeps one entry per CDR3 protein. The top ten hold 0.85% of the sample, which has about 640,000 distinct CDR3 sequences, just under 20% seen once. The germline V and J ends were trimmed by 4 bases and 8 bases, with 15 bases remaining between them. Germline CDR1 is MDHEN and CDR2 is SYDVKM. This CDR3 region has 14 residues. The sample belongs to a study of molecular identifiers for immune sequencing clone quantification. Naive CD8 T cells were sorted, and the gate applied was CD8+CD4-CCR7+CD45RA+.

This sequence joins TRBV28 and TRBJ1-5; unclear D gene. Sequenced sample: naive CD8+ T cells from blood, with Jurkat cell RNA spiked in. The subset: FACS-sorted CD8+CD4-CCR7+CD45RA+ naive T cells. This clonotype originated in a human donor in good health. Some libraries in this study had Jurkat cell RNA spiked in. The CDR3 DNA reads TGTGCCAGCAGTTCCGGCGGTACCGGGGAGCCCCAGCATTTT. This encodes CASSSGGTGEPQHF. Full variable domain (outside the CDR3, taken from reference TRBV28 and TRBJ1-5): DVKVTQSSRYLVKRTGEKVFLECVQDMDHENMFWYRQDPGLGLRLIYFSYDVKMKEKGDIPEGYSVSREKKERFSLILESASTNQTSMYLCASSSGGTGEPQHFGDGTRLSIL.